A selection of T cell receptor beta chains follows, all from one sample in a study of CD8 T cells in Susac syndrome. TCRdb called the immunoSEQ multiplex PCR reads again in MiXCR, with one record for every CDR3 protein. The table shows about 180,000 distinct CDR3 sequences, with approximately 94% occurring only once. Sample: CD4+ T cells from PBMCs. The receptors come from a human donor with multiple sclerosis. CDR3s include the opening cysteine and the closing phenylalanine or tryptophan. Fields, in order: V gene, D gene, clone size, J gene, CDR3 DNA, CDR3 protein. A D gene is named only where the DNA matches it firmly. Expanded clones get a size class; other rows say once, few or many, or leave the size out.

TRBV5-4,.,.,TRBJ2-7,TGTGCCAGCAGCCCCGGGGGACTCCGGAGCTCCTACGAGCAGTACTTC,CASSPGGLRSSYEQYF
TRBV30,.,.,TRBJ1-6,TGTGCCTGGAGGGTCTCTAGCCGGGACACCCGCGTTCCCCTCCACTTT,CAWRVSSRDTRVPLHF
TRBV5-6,TRBD1,.,TRBJ2-3,TGTGCCAGTGTTCGGGCAGGGGGTAGCTCTAGAGGCACAGATACGCAGTATTTT,CASVRAGGSSRGTDTQYF
TRBV28,TRBD2,.,TRBJ2-3,TGTGCCAGCAGTCCCGGGGGGGTTGTGGATACGCAGTATTTT,CASSPGGVVDTQYF
TRBV18,TRBD2,.,TRBJ2-6,TGTGCCAGCTCACCATCATCGGGGGGCTCTGGGGCCAACGTCCTGACTTTC,CASSPSSGGSGANVLTF
TRBV7-2,.,.,TRBJ2-5,TGTGCCAGCAGCTTCGACGGGCTGCAAGAGACCCAGTACTTC,CASSFDGLQETQYF
TRBV27,.,.,TRBJ1-2,TGTGCCAGCAAAGCCCAAAACAGGGTAGAGAGCTACACCTTC,CASKAQNRVESYTF
TRBV20-1,.,.,TRBJ1-5,TGCAGTGCTAGCCCCCAGGGCAGAGGCAATCAGCCCCAGCATTTT,CSASPQGRGNQPQHF
TRBV4-1,.,.,TRBJ1-5,TGCGCCAGCAGCCAAGGATCGCGTCAGCCCCAGCATTTT,CASSQGSRQPQHF
TRBV12-5,TRBD1,.,TRBJ1-5,TGTGCTAGTGGTGTGGGGGACAGGGAGAGTCAGCCCCAGCATTTT,CASGVGDRESQPQHF
TRBV7-6,.,.,TRBJ1-1,TGTGCCAGCAGCTCCACGGGGCTGGGGAACACTGAAGCTTTCTTT,CASSSTGLGNTEAFF
TRBV6-5,.,.,TRBJ1-2,TGTGCCAGCAGCCGCGAGAGGCAGTATGGCTACACCTTC,CASSRERQYGYTF
TRBV2,TRBD1,.,TRBJ2-1,TGTGCCAGACACCGACAGGGGATTAGGGGTGAGCAGTTCTTC,CARHRQGIRGEQFF
TRBV7-9,.,.,TRBJ2-7,TGTGCCAGCAGCTTACAGAGGTCAGGGACATCCTGGCACGAGCAGTACTTC,CASSLQRSGTSWHEQYF
TRBV29-1,.,.,TRBJ1-1,TGCAGCGTTGAGGGACAAGTGAACACTGAAGCTTTCTTT,CSVEGQVNTEAFF
TRBV20-1,TRBD1,.,TRBJ2-5,TGCAGTGCTACGCGACAGGGAGTGGGAGAGACCCAGTACTTC,CSATRQGVGETQYF
TRBV12-3/TRBV12-4,.,.,TRBJ2-1,TGTGCCAGCAGTTTTAGGAATGAGCAGTTCTTC,CASSFRNEQFF
TRBV20-1,.,.,TRBJ2-1,TGCAGTGCCCAACCCCGGGGGCGGGGTATTAAGAATGAGCAGTTCTTC,CSAQPRGRGIKNEQFF
TRBV7-9,.,.,TRBJ1-5,TGTGCCAGCAGCCCCGGGACATCTATAGGCAATCAGCCCCAGCATTTT,CASSPGTSIGNQPQHF
TRBV7-9,.,.,TRBJ1-1,TGTGCCAGCAGCTCTGACAGCGGGGGTGAAGCTTTCTTT,CASSSDSGGEAFF
TRBV12-3/TRBV12-4,.,.,TRBJ2-1,TGTGCCAGCAGTCCCCTAGGGGGCTCCTACAATGAGCAGTTCTTC,CASSPLGGSYNEQFF
TRBV28,TRBD1,.,TRBJ2-7,TGTGCCAGCAGTCCATCGGACAGGATCTACGAGCAGTACTTC,CASSPSDRIYEQYF
TRBV20-1,.,once,TRBJ1-4,TGCAGTGCTTGGGACTCGATAGGGGAAAAACTGTTTTTT,CSAWDSIGEKLFF
TRBV29-1,.,.,TRBJ2-2,TGCAGCGTTGGGACCTATGCGGACGGGGAGCTGTTTTTT,CSVGTYADGELFF
TRBV11-1,.,.,TRBJ2-7,TGTGCCAGCAGCTTAGCGCCGGGCTACGAGCAGTACTTC,CASSLAPGYEQYF
TRBV28,.,.,TRBJ1-1,TGTGCCAGCGGATTCGAGGGAGTCACTGAAGCTTTCTTT,CASGFEGVTEAFF
TRBV15,.,.,TRBJ1-2,TGTGCCACCAGCAGAGATCGTGATCGAGGAGGGTATGGCTACACCTTC,CATSRDRDRGGYGYTF
TRBV3-1,TRBD2,.,TRBJ2-7,TGTGCCAGCAGCCAAGGGACTAGCTACGAGCAGTACTTC,CASSQGTSYEQYF
TRBV29-1,TRBD2,.,TRBJ2-3,TGCAGCGTTGAAAGGGGAAAGCGGGGGGCAGATACGCAGTATTTT,CSVERGKRGADTQYF
TRBV20-1,TRBD1,.,TRBJ1-2,TGCAGTGGGGCCTACAGGGGGCGGGGAGGCTACACCTTC,CSGAYRGRGGYTF
TRBV7-9,.,.,TRBJ2-5,TGTGCCAGCAGCCGAGGGGCGGGCCAAGAGACCCAGTACTTC,CASSRGAGQETQYF
TRBV14,.,.,TRBJ2-3,TGTGCCAGCAACGCGGCGGCTACGCAGTATTTT,CASNAAATQYF
TRBV20-1,.,.,TRBJ2-1,TGCAGTGCTCCGGAGGGAGGATCCTACAATGAGCAGTTCTTC,CSAPEGGSYNEQFF
TRBV5-1,.,.,TRBJ2-5,TGCGCCAGCAGCTCGTCGAACAGGGATTTCCAAGAGACCCAGTACTTC,CASSSSNRDFQETQYF
TRBV30,.,.,TRBJ1-1,TGTGCCTGGAGTTGGGGGTCCACTGAAGCTTTCTTT,CAWSWGSTEAFF
TRBV30,.,.,TRBJ1-2,TGTGCCTGGACGCCGGTCGGAGGTGGCTACACCTTC,CAWTPVGGGYTF
TRBV27,.,.,TRBJ2-3,TGTGCCAGCAGTTTAAAGCTCGGGGTGAATACGCAGTATTTT,CASSLKLGVNTQYF
TRBV4-2,.,once,TRBJ2-7,TGTGCCAGCAGCCACGATCAATACGAGCAGTACTTC,CASSHDQYEQYF
TRBV5-1,TRBD1,.,TRBJ1-4,TGCGCCAGCAGCCTTGGGACAGGGTTATCTAATGAAAAACTGTTTTTT,CASSLGTGLSNEKLFF
TRBV3-1,.,.,TRBJ1-2,TGTGCCAGCAGCCAAATTAGCCTGGATGGCTACACCTTC,CASSQISLDGYTF
TRBV12-3/TRBV12-4,TRBD1,.,TRBJ2-2,TGTGCCAGCACCACTCGACAGGGGGTAGGGGAGCTGTTTTTT,CASTTRQGVGELFF
TRBV15,.,.,TRBJ1-5,TGTGCCACCAGCACAAAACAGGGCCAACGCAATCAGCCCCAGCATTTT,CATSTKQGQRNQPQHF
TRBV12-3/TRBV12-4,.,.,TRBJ2-7,TGTGCCAGCACGGCAGGCAGGATCTACGAGCAGTACTTC,CASTAGRIYEQYF
TRBV6-6,.,.,TRBJ2-1,TGTGCCAGCAGCTCTCCTTCTCCCCCTGAGCAGTTCTTC,CASSSPSPPEQFF
TRBV12-3/TRBV12-4,.,once,TRBJ1-2,TGTGCCAGCAGGTTCGGTCGAAGTGTCCCCATCTATGGCTACACCTTC,CASRFGRSVPIYGYTF
TRBV6-2/TRBV6-3,.,.,TRBJ2-3,TGTGCCAGCAGTTACGCGACAGACCGAAATACGCAGTATTTT,CASSYATDRNTQYF
TRBV4-1,.,.,TRBJ1-5,TGCGCCAGCAGCTGGGACTCGGGGCCCCAGCATTTT,CASSWDSGPQHF
TRBV9,.,once,TRBJ2-3,TGTGCCAGCAGCCCCGGACTGACCTTGATCACAGATACGCAGTATTTT,CASSPGLTLITDTQYF
TRBV3-1,.,once,TRBJ1-5,TGTGCCAGCAGCCAAGCCCTCACGCCCCAGCATTTT,CASSQALTPQHF
TRBV20-1,.,.,TRBJ2-1,TGCAGTGCTAGAGATCTTTTAGCGGCATACAATGAGCAGTTCTTC,CSARDLLAAYNEQFF
TRBV20-1,.,.,TRBJ2-1,TGCAGTGCCGACCCCTGGGACAATGAGCAGTTCTTC,CSADPWDNEQFF
TRBV7-2,.,.,TRBJ2-1,TGTGCCAGCAGCTTAGCGCAAGGCTATGAGCAGTTCTTC,CASSLAQGYEQFF
TRBV29-1,TRBD1,.,TRBJ2-5,TGCAGCGTTGGAGCAGGGGGAGAGACCCAGTACTTC,CSVGAGGETQYF